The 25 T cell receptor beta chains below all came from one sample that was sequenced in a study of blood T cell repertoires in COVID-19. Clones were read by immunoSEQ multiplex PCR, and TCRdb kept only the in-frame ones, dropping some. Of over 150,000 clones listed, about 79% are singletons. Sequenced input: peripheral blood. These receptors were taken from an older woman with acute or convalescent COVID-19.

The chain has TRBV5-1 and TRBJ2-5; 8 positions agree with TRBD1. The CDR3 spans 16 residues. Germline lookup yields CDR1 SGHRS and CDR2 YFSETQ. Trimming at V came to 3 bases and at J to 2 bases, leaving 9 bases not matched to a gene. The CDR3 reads CASSSQGTGRQETQYF. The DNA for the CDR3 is TGCGCCAGCAGCTCCCAAGGGACAGGAAGGCAAGAGACCCAGTACTTC.

The CDR3 DNA reads as TGTGCCAGCAGTACCCGGGACTCACTCTACGAGCAGTACGTC. Encoded protein: CASSTRDSLYEQYV. The V call is TRBV6-5, the J call TRBJ2-7, with a tentative D call TRBD2 (6 bases). CDR1 and CDR2 (germline): MNHEY, SVGAGI. The CDR3 spans 14 residues. V shed 5 bases and J shed 3 bases, with 14 bases lying between them.

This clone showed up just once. CDR3 protein: CASSLPLGYNTDTQYF. The DNA of the CDR3 is TGTGCCAGCAGCCTCCCCTTGGGCTATAACACAGATACGCAGTATTTT. The gene calls are TRBV28 and TRBJ2-3; D gene ambiguous. With 6 bases removed from V and 2 bases from J, the gap between germline ends came to 18 bases. Germline lookup yields CDR1 MDHEN and CDR2 SYDVKM. The CDR3 is 16 residues long. The entire variable domain, with the rest obtained from reference TRBV28 and TRBJ2-3, is as follows: DVKVTQSSRYLVKRTGEKVFLECVQDMDHENMFWYRQDPGLGLRLIYFSYDVKMKEKGDIPEGYSVSREKKERFSLILESASTNQTSMYLCASSLPLGYNTDTQYFGPGTRLTVL.

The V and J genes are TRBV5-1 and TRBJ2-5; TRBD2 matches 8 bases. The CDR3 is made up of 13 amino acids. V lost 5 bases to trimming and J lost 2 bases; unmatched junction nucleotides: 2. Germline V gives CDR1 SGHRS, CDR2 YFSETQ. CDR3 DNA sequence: TGCGCCAGCAGTCAGCGGGGGCAAGAGACCCAGTACTTC. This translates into CASSQRGQETQYF.

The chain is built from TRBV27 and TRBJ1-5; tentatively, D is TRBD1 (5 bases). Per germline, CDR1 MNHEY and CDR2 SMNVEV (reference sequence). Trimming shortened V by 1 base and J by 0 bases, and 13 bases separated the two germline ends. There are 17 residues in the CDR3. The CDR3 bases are TGTGCCAGCAGTTTATTTTATCGGGGGGGTAGCAATCAGCCCCAGCATTTT. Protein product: CASSLFYRGGSNQPQHF.

The CDR3 bases are TGTGCCAGCAGTGAAAACAGGGGTAGCAATCAGCCCCAGCATTTT. Its protein is CASSENRGSNQPQHF. The chain is built from TRBV6-1 and TRBJ1-5; TRBD1 matches 7 bases. The junction had 1 base not matched to a gene; V was cut back by 2 bases and J by 0 bases. This CDR3 comprises 15 residues. From germline, CDR1 is MNHNS and CDR2 SASEGT.

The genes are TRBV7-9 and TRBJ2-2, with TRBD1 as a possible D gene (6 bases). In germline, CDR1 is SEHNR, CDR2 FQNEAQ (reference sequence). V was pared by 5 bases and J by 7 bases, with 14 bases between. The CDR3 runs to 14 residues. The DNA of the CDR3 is TGTGCCAGCAGCCCGAACAGGGTAGGCGGGGAGCTGTTTTTT. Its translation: CASSPNRVGGELFF.

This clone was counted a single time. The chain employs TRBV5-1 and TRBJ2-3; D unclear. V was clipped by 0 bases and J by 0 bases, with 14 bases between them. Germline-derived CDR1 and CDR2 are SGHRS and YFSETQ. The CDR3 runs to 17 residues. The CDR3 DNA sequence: TGCGCCAGCAGCTTGGCCCCCGTCATAACTAGCACAGATACGCAGTATTTT. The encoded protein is CASSLAPVITSTDTQYF.

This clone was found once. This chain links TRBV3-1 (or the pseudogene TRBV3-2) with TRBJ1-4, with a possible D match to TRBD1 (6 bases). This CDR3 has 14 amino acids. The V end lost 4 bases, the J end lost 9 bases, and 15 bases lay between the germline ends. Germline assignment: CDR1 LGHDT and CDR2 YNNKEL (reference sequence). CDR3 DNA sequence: TGTGCCAGCAGCCCGGGAGGGGGGGGTAAAAAACTGTTTTTT. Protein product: CASSPGGGGKKLFF.

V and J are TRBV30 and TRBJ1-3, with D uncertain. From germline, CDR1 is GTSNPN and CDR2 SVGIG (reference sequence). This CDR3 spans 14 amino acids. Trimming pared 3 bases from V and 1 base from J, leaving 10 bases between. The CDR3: CAWRPRVSGNTIYF. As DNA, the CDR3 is TGTGCCTGGAGACCGAGGGTTTCTGGAAACACCATATATTTT.

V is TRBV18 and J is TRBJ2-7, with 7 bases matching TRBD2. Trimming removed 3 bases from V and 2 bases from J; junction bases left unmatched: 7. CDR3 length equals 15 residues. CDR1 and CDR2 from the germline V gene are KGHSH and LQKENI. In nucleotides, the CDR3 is TGTGCCAGCTCACCGCGAGTTGGGGGGGCCTACGAGCAGTACGTC. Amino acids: CASSPRVGGAYEQYV.

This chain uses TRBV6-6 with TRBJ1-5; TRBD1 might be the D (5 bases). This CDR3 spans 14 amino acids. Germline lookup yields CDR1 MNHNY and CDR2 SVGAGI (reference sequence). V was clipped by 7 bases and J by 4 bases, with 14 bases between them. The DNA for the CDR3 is TGTGCCAGCACCCCCCAGGGTCGAAATCAGCCCCAGCATTTT. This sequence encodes CASTPQGRNQPQHF.

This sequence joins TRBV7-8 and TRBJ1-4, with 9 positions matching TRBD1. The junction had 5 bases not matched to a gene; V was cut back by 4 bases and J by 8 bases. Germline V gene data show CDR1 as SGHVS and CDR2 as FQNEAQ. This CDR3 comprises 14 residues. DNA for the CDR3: TGTGCCAGCAGCTGGGACAGGGCTCGAGAAAAACTGTTTTTT. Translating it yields CASSWDRAREKLFF.

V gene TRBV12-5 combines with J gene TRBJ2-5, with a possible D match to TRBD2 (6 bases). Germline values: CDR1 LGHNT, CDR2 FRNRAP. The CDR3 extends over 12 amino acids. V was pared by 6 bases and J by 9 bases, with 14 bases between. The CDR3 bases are TGTGCTAGTGGCCAGGGCTGGGGGGCCCAGTACTTC. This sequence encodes CASGQGWGAQYF.

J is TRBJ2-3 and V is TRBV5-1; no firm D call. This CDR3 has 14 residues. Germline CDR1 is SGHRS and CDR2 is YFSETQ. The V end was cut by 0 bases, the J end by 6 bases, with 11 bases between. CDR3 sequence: CASSLDVAEDTQYF. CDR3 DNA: TGCGCCAGCAGCTTGGACGTTGCGGAGGATACGCAGTATTTT.

The CDR3 is CASSEREGHGHGYTF. The DNA of the CDR3 is TGTGCCAGCAGTGAGAGAGAGGGACACGGGCATGGCTACACCTTC. V gene TRBV6-1 combines with J gene TRBJ1-2; possibly TRBD1 for D (6 bases). This CDR3 contains 15 residues. CDR1 is MNHNS, CDR2 SASEGT, per germline. V gave up 3 bases and J gave up 6 bases, with 17 bases separating them.

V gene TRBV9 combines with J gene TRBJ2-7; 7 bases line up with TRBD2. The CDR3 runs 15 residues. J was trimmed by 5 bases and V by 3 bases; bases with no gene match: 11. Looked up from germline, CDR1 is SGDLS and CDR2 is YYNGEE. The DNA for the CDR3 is TGTGCCAGCAGCGCGGGGGGTCAGGGTTTTAACGAGCAGTACTTC. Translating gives CASSAGGQGFNEQYF.

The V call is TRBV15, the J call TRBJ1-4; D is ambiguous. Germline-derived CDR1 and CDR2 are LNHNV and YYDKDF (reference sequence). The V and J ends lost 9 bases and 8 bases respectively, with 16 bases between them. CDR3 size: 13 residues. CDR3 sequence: CATSSEGKEKLFF. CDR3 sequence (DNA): TGTGCCACTTCGAGCGAGGGAAAGGAAAAACTGTTTTTT.

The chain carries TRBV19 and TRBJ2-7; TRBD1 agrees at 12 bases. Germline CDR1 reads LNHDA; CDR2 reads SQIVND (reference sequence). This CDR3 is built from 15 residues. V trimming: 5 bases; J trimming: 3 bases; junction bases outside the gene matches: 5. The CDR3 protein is CASSGGTGGFYEQYF. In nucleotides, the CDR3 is TGTGCCAGTAGTGGCGGGACAGGGGGCTTCTACGAGCAGTACTTC.

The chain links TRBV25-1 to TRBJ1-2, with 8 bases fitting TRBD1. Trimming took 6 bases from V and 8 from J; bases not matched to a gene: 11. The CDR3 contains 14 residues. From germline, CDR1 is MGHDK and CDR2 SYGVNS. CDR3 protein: CASRSQGGIGGYTF. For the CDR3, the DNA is TGTGCCAGCAGATCACAGGGGGGGATAGGAGGCTACACCTTC.

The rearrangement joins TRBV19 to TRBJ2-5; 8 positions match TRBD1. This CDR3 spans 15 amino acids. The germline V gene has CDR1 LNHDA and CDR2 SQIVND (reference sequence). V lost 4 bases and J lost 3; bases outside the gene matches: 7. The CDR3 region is CASSRSGTGEETQYF. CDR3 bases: TGTGCCAGTAGTAGGTCTGGGACAGGTGAAGAGACCCAGTACTTC.

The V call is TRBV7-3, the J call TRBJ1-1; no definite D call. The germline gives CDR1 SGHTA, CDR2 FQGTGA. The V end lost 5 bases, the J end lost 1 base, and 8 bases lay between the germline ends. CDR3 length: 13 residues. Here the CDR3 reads CASSGPANTEAFF. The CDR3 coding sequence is TGTGCCAGCAGCGGGCCAGCGAACACTGAAGCTTTCTTT.

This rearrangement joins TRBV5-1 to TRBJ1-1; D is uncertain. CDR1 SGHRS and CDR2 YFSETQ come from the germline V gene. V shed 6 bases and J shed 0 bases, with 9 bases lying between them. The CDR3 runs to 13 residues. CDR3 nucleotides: TGCGCCAGCACCGTGAGCATGAACACTGAAGCTTTCTTT. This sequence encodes CASTVSMNTEAFF.

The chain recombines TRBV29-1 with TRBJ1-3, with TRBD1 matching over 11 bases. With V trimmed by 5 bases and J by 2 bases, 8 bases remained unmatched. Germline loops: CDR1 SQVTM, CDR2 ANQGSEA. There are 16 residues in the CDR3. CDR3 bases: TGCAGCGTTTCCGCCGGGACAGGGGGAACTGGAAACACCATATATTTT. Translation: CSVSAGTGGTGNTIYF.

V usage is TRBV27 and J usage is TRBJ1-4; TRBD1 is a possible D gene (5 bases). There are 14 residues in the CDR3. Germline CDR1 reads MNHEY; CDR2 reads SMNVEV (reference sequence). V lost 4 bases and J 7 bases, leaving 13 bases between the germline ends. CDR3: CASSSAGRPEKLFF. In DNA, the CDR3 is TGTGCCAGCAGTTCGGCAGGGCGGCCTGAAAAACTGTTTTTT.